These T cell receptor beta chains were read from a single sample in a study of OX40 agonist ivuxolimab in advanced cancers. Method: immunoSEQ multiplex PCR; TCRdb's copy keeps in-frame clones and lacks some. The sample lists about 85,000 clones; about 86% were seen once. The sequencing here drew on CD4+ or CD8+ T cells sorted from blood, taken in a trial of the OX40 agonist ivuxolimab. The receptors originated from an adult with an advanced solid tumor such as melanoma, head and neck, liver or kidney cancer. CDR3s leave out the opening cysteine and the closing phenylalanine or tryptophan. The D gene is left open where the match is weak.

CDR3 protein: ASSLAELGGTQY
V gene: TRBV7-2
J gene: TRBJ2-5
D gene: .

CDR3 protein: ASFPGREARGGEQY
V gene: TRBV2
J gene: TRBJ2-7
D gene: .

CDR3 protein: ASGAGTGTNIQY
V gene: TRBV2
J gene: TRBJ2-4
D gene: TRBD1

CDR3 protein: ASSSRTSGNTDTQY
V gene: TRBV7-3
J gene: TRBJ2-3
D gene: TRBD2

CDR3 protein: ATSRDLWVGGEQY
V gene: TRBV15
J gene: TRBJ2-7
D gene: .

CDR3 protein: ASSLTARGETQY
V gene: TRBV7-3
J gene: TRBJ2-5
D gene: .

CDR3 protein: ASRQGGRETQY
V gene: TRBV2
J gene: TRBJ2-5
D gene: TRBD1

CDR3 protein: ASSLIGLSGETQY
V gene: TRBV5-1
J gene: TRBJ2-5
D gene: .

CDR3 protein: ASTTRASGGNEQF
V gene: TRBV5-1
J gene: TRBJ2-1
D gene: TRBD2

CDR3 protein: ASSEGPTQY
V gene: TRBV6-1
J gene: TRBJ2-3
D gene: .

CDR3 protein: ASSEAGNTGELF
V gene: TRBV27
J gene: TRBJ2-2
D gene: .

CDR3 protein: ASSDISGGRNEQF
V gene: TRBV6-4
J gene: TRBJ2-1
D gene: TRBD2

CDR3 protein: AWSVGDEQF
V gene: TRBV30
J gene: TRBJ2-1
D gene: .

CDR3 protein: ASGTVYNSPLH
V gene: TRBV28
J gene: TRBJ1-6
D gene: TRBD1

CDR3 protein: ASSTGQGPDTQY
V gene: TRBV7-6
J gene: TRBJ2-3
D gene: TRBD1

CDR3 protein: ASSLGGPTDTQY
V gene: TRBV7-2
J gene: TRBJ2-3
D gene: .

CDR3 protein: ASRPQAYSNQPQH
V gene: TRBV6-1
J gene: TRBJ1-5
D gene: .

CDR3 protein: ASSQDPGTSNQPQH
V gene: TRBV4-1
J gene: TRBJ1-5
D gene: .

CDR3 protein: ASRQGQDTDTQY
V gene: TRBV5-1
J gene: TRBJ2-3
D gene: TRBD1

CDR3 protein: ASSYSQNYGYT
V gene: TRBV6-5
J gene: TRBJ1-2
D gene: .

CDR3 protein: ASSRYQPGATNEKLF
V gene: TRBV5-5
J gene: TRBJ1-4
D gene: .

CDR3 protein: AWNGNQHYNEQF
V gene: TRBV30
J gene: TRBJ2-1
D gene: .

CDR3 protein: ASSRGRLNSYEQY
V gene: TRBV6-5
J gene: TRBJ2-7
D gene: .

CDR3 protein: ASSESGEQF
V gene: TRBV10-2
J gene: TRBJ2-1
D gene: .

CDR3 protein: SARDGRGQF
V gene: TRBV20-1
J gene: TRBJ2-1
D gene: .

CDR3 protein: ASSLERADQETQY
V gene: TRBV5-1
J gene: TRBJ2-5
D gene: .

CDR3 protein: ASRSGTGGAGELF
V gene: TRBV28
J gene: TRBJ2-2
D gene: TRBD1

CDR3 protein: ASSLGESYEQY
V gene: TRBV11-3
J gene: TRBJ2-7
D gene: .

CDR3 protein: AISEDSLQPQH
V gene: TRBV10-3
J gene: TRBJ1-5
D gene: .

CDR3 protein: ASSLYPPWIEGTDTQY
V gene: TRBV27
J gene: TRBJ2-3
D gene: .

CDR3 protein: ASSFKVQPQH
V gene: TRBV28
J gene: TRBJ1-5
D gene: .

CDR3 protein: ASSLEVTDTQY
V gene: TRBV5-4
J gene: TRBJ2-3
D gene: .

CDR3 protein: AWLGTASGNTIY
V gene: TRBV30
J gene: TRBJ1-3
D gene: TRBD1

CDR3 protein: ASSGQQGAKNIQY
V gene: TRBV7-2
J gene: TRBJ2-4
D gene: TRBD1

CDR3 protein: ASSFHEANYEQY
V gene: TRBV27
J gene: TRBJ2-7
D gene: .